This T cell receptor beta chain was captured by sequencing in a study of blood T cell repertoires in COVID-19. At the level of the study: PBMCs, B-cell-depleted T cells, or T cells provided the cDNA or gDNA that made up the material.

Repertoires were generated with immunoSEQ multiplex PCR, while TCRdb's copy carries only in-frame clones and drops some. Counted here are nearly 25,000 clones, roughly nine tenths occurring once; the ten biggest clones make up 9.7%. The V end was cut by 4 bases, the J end by 5 bases, with 16 bases between. The CDR3 length is 14 residues. From germline, CDR1 is SGHNT and CDR2 YYREEE (reference sequence). This chain links TRBV5-4 with TRBJ2-7, with TRBD2 as a possible D gene (5 bases). Specimen: peripheral blood. The origin of this receptor is an older man with acute or convalescent COVID-19. CDR3 nucleotide sequence: TGTGCCAGCAGCCTTGGGTCAGCGAGGGACGAGCAGTACTTC. It encodes CASSLGSARDEQYF.